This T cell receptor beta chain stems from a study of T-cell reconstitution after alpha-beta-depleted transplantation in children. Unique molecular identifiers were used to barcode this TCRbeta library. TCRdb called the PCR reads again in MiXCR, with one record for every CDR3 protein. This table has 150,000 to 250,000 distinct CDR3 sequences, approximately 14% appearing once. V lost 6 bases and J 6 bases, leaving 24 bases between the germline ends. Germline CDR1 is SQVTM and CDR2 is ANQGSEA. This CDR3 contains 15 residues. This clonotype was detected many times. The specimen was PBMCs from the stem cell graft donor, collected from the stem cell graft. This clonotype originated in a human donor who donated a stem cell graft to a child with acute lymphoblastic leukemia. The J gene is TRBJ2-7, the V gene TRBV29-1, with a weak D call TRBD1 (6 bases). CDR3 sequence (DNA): TGCAGCGTGGAACAGGGTCTCCCCCCTTATACCGAGCAGTACTTC. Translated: CSVEQGLPPYTEQYF.